The 7 T cell receptor beta chains given below trace back to one sample, sequenced in a study of blood T cell repertoires in COVID-19 (TCRdb year 2020). Preparation of the library involved the immunoSEQ multiplex PCR assay. The immuneACCESS repertoire file appears here via TCRdb, limited to in-frame rearrangements. These files lack a portion of the clones; in checked studies, under half of the deficit traces to unresolved V genes, and the cause of the others is not known. Present in this sample are about 160,000 clones, roughly 90% of which were seen just once. The ten largest clonotypes hold less than 8.5% of the sample. The specimen was PBMCs or T cells enriched from blood (not recorded which). These receptors were obtained from a woman aged 50 to 65 who had recovered from COVID-19.

The chain carries TRBV2 and TRBJ1-1; possibly TRBD1 for D (6 bases). The CDR3 is 15 amino acids. Germline loops: CDR1 SNHLY, CDR2 FYNNEI. Between the trimmed V and J ends, which lost 3 bases and 6 bases, there was a span of 17 bases. The DNA of the CDR3 is TGTGCCAGCAGTGACGATCGACAGGTCGGCGCTGAAGCTTTCTTT. This codes for CASSDDRQVGAEAFF. The variable domain in full, with the rest retrieved from reference TRBV2 and TRBJ1-1, is EPEVTQTPSHQVTQMGQEVILRCVPISNHLYFYWYRQILGQKVEFLVSFYNNEISEKSEIFDDQFSVERPDGSNFTLKIRSTKLEDSAMYFCASSDDRQVGAEAFFGQGTRLTVV.

This chain joins TRBV5-1 and TRBJ2-7; TRBD2 agrees at 8 bases. The J segment lost 4 bases and the V segment lost 4 bases, leaving 13 bases of the junction unmatched. CDR1 is SGHRS, CDR2 YFSETQ, per germline. There are 16 residues in the CDR3. DNA of the CDR3: TGCGCCAGCAGCCCGGACGGGGGGGCCCGGGCTTACGAGCAGTACTTC. Residues: CASSPDGGARAYEQYF.

The rearrangement uses TRBV29-1 and TRBJ1-3; 7 nucleotides line up with TRBD1. The CDR3 is made up of 13 amino acids. Losses at the gene ends were 5 bases for V and 3 bases for J; bases not matched to a gene: 4. Germline V lookup: CDR1 SQVTM, CDR2 ANQGSEA. CDR3 in DNA: TGCAGCGTTAGAGGGGGCGGTGGAAACACCATATATTTT. Protein: CSVRGGGGNTIYF. The full variable domain, in which reference TRBV29-1 and TRBJ1-3 provide the parts outside the CDR3, is SAVISQKPSRDICQRGTSLTIQCQVDSQVTMMFWYRQQPGQSLTLIATANQGSEATYESGFVIDKFPISRPNLTFSTLTVSNMSPEDSSIYLCSVRGGGGNTIYFGEGSWLTVV.

This clone was observed a handful of times. This sequence joins TRBV18 and TRBJ1-5; D ambiguous. Trimming removed 8 bases at V and 1 base at J, with 12 bases between. The CDR3 consists of 14 residues. CDR1 is KGHSH, CDR2 LQKENI, per germline. The CDR3: CASARGASNQPQHF. CDR3 coding DNA: TGTGCCAGCGCCCGAGGAGCGAGCAATCAGCCCCAGCATTTT.

This clone has only a few counts. The chain recombines TRBV7-2 with TRBJ2-3; no clear D. Germline loops: CDR1 SGHTA, CDR2 FQGNSA. Trimming left V 4 bases short and J 1 base short, with 6 bases between. This CDR3 contains 13 residues. The CDR3 here is CASSSLRTDTQYF. As DNA, the CDR3 is TGTGCCAGCAGCTCGCTACGCACAGATACGCAGTATTTT.

This clone occurred a few times. The V and J genes are TRBV3-1 (or the pseudogene TRBV3-2) and TRBJ1-1, with D perhaps matching TRBD1 (5 bases). Germline V lookup: CDR1 LGHDT, CDR2 YNNKEL (reference sequence). V was cut by 2 bases and J by 9 bases, with 13 bases left in between. This CDR3 is 13 amino acids long. The CDR3, as DNA: TGTGCCAGCAGCCAACAGGGTGGGGTCAAAGCTTTCTTT. Translating it yields CASSQQGGVKAFF.

This clone has only a few counts. V is TRBV7-3 and J is TRBJ1-1; tentatively, D is TRBD1 (6 bases). V shed 2 bases and J shed 4 bases, with 14 bases lying between them. Looked up from germline, CDR1 is SGHTA and CDR2 is FQGTGA. The CDR3 totals 15 residues. CDR3 bases: TGTGCCAGCAGCTTATCAGGGGTCGGTTTCACTGAAGCTTTCTTT. Amino acid sequence: CASSLSGVGFTEAFF.